What follows are 13 T cell receptor beta chains derived from one specimen sequenced in a study of blood T cell repertoires in COVID-19 (dated by TCRdb to the early 2020s). Library preparation used the immunoSEQ multiplex PCR assay. Sourced from immuneACCESS, this table was stored by TCRdb with only in-frame sequences that have V and J called. A share of the clones is absent; for the studies checked, an unresolved V gene accounts for under half, and the remainder has no known explanation. The sample yields hundreds of thousands of clones; around nine tenths were counted once. The top ten clonotypes cover 2% to 2.5% of the sample. The sample consisted of PBMCs or T cells enriched from blood (not recorded which). These TCRs come from a woman aged 60-75 years in a cohort exposed to, infected with or recovered from COVID-19 (not recorded which).

The chain links TRBV7-8 to TRBJ2-2; 12 bases are a match to TRBD1. Trimming at V came to 1 base and at J to 6 bases, leaving 3 bases not matched to a gene. The CDR3 runs 16 residues. The V gene's germline CDR1 is SGHVS and CDR2 FQNEAQ. The CDR3 is CASSLGGTGGPGELFF. CDR3 nucleotides: TGTGCCAGCAGCTTAGGAGGGACAGGGGGCCCCGGGGAGCTGTTTTTT.

V gene TRBV7-9 combines with J gene TRBJ2-2, with 8 nucleotides matching TRBD2. Germline V gene lookup returns CDR1 SEHNR and CDR2 FQNEAQ (reference sequence). The CDR3 extends over 14 amino acids. With V trimmed by 11 bases and J by 2 bases, 7 bases remained unmatched. This CDR3 is CAGTAGGNTGELFF. CDR3 DNA sequence: TGTGCCGGAACGGCGGGAGGTAACACCGGGGAGCTGTTTTTT.

The J gene is TRBJ1-2, the V gene TRBV18, with D hard to call. The germline CDR1 and CDR2 sequences are KGHSH and LQKENI. The CDR3 sequence is 16 residues long. The germline V and J ends were trimmed by 2 bases and 8 bases, with 21 bases remaining between them. Written as DNA, the CDR3 is TGTGCCAGCTCACCAAGTCCAGATTCAACCCCGGGGGGCTACACCTTC. Protein: CASSPSPDSTPGGYTF.

The chain joins TRBV6-5 to TRBJ1-1; 7 bases fit TRBD1. Germline values: CDR1 MNHEY, CDR2 SVGAGI. The CDR3 covers 15 residues. V was pared by 0 bases and J by 2 bases, with 3 bases of the junction left unmatched. The CDR3 loop is CASSYSDRANTEAFF. For the CDR3, the DNA is TGTGCCAGCAGTTACTCCGACAGGGCCAACACTGAAGCTTTCTTT.

V gene TRBV19 combines with J gene TRBJ2-1, with a possible D match to TRBD1 (5 bases). This CDR3 comprises 12 residues. Trimming pared 3 bases from V and 5 bases from J, leaving 5 bases between. Germline V gene sequence: CDR1 LNHDA, CDR2 SQIVND (reference sequence). The CDR3 here is CASSMTDNEQFF. CDR3 in DNA: TGTGCCAGTAGTATGACAGACAATGAGCAGTTCTTC.

The chain joins TRBV7-9 to TRBJ2-1, with 8 bases that match TRBD2. Germline V gene data show CDR1 as SEHNR and CDR2 as FQNEAQ (reference sequence). CDR3 length equals 16 residues. The V and J ends lost 1 base and 13 bases, in that order; junction bases with no gene match: 15. The chain's CDR3 is CASSLGPAGALLNQFF. The CDR3 DNA reads as TGTGCCAGCAGCTTAGGCCCAGCGGGAGCCCTTCTAAATCAGTTCTTC.

This chain joins TRBV13 and TRBJ2-1, with D tentatively TRBD2 (6 bases). Germline loops: CDR1 PRHDT, CDR2 FYEKMQ (reference sequence). CDR3 size: 16 residues. Trimming removed 1 base at V and 2 bases at J, with 12 bases between. The DNA of the CDR3 is TGTGCCAGCAGCTTAGTGAAAGGGACTCCCTACAATGAGCAGTTCTTC. Residues: CASSLVKGTPYNEQFF.

The V call is TRBV29-1, the J call TRBJ2-3, with D tentatively TRBD2 (6 bases). The V and J ends lost 7 bases and 0 bases respectively, with 8 bases between them. Germline V lookup: CDR1 SQVTM, CDR2 ANQGSEA. This CDR3 has 12 amino acids. The CDR3 reads CSAGGSTDTQYF. CDR3 DNA: TGCAGCGCAGGAGGGAGCACAGATACGCAGTATTTT.

The V and J genes are TRBV18 and TRBJ2-7; 8 bases match TRBD2. The germline gives CDR1 KGHSH, CDR2 LQKENI. The CDR3 extends over 15 amino acids. Trimming cost V 0 bases and J 7 bases; bases outside gene matches: 8. The CDR3 nucleotides are TGTGCCAGCTCACCACCGTCCGGGGGGACTAGTGAGCAGTACTTC. It translates to CASSPPSGGTSEQYF. The full variable domain, its missing parts supplied by reference TRBV18 and TRBJ2-7, is NAGVMQNPRHLVRRRGQEARLRCSPMKGHSHVYWYRQLPEEGLKFMVYLQKENIIDESGMPKERFSAEFPKEGPSILRIQQVVRGDSAAYFCASSPPSGGTSEQYFGPGTRLTVT.

In DNA form, the CDR3 reads TGTGCCAGCAGCTTCCGCGGGGTCATTCTAGAAGCTTTCTTT. Translating gives CASSFRGVILEAFF. The genes are TRBV7-8 and TRBJ1-1; D gene ambiguous. Trimming stripped 3 bases from V and 8 bases from J, with 16 bases between. The germline V gene encodes CDR1 SGHVS and CDR2 FQNEAQ. The CDR3 covers 14 residues.

This clone was detected only once. V gene TRBV28 combines with J gene TRBJ2-2; 7 nucleotides align to TRBD2. Germline loops: CDR1 MDHEN, CDR2 SYDVKM. CDR3 length equals 18 residues. Trimming removed 1 base from V and 4 bases from J; junction bases left unmatched: 12. The CDR3 is CASSLFAWRTRSTGELFF. The CDR3 DNA reads TGTGCCAGCAGTTTATTCGCGTGGAGGACTAGAAGCACCGGGGAGCTGTTTTTT. The variable domain in full, completed from reference TRBV28 and TRBJ2-2, reads DVKVTQSSRYLVKRTGEKVFLECVQDMDHENMFWYRQDPGLGLRLIYFSYDVKMKEKGDIPEGYSVSREKKERFSLILESASTNQTSMYLCASSLFAWRTRSTGELFFGEGSRLTVL.

V usage is TRBV11-1 and J usage is TRBJ1-2, with 7 bases lining up with TRBD1. The germline CDR1 and CDR2 sequences are SGHAT and FQDESV (reference sequence). V trimming: 5 bases; J trimming: 5 bases; junction bases outside the gene matches: 11. The CDR3 loop spans 15 amino acids. The CDR3 reads CASSPHIGTDYGYTF. The CDR3 nucleotides read TGTGCCAGCAGCCCACACATCGGGACAGATTATGGCTACACCTTC.

This chain uses TRBV6-1 with TRBJ1-2; 9 positions match TRBD1. J was trimmed by 4 bases and V by 0 bases; bases with no gene match: 9. The germline CDR1 and CDR2 sequences are MNHNS and SASEGT. The CDR3 is 17 amino acids. The DNA of the CDR3 is TGTGCCAGCAGTGAAGCCTCCGGGACAGGGTTCGGCTATGGCTACACCTTC. It yields the protein CASSEASGTGFGYGYTF.